The TCR beta chain described here comes from a study of cytomegalovirus exposure and HLA in healthy donors. Overall study results and limits: The study designated 150 to 200 TCR beta chains cytomegalovirus-associated. With high specificity and sensitivity, the classifier reportedly diagnosed cytomegalovirus status.

The table came from immunoSEQ multiplex PCR; TCRdb's copy has only in-frame clones and leaves some out. This table has 100,000 to 150,000 clones, 88% appearing once. Notes on this clone: Antigen: not known.

Germline CDR1 is LGHNA and CDR2 is YSLEER. V lost 3 bases and J lost 2; bases outside the gene matches: 5. The CDR3 length is 15 residues. The sample was PBMCs. This chain joins TRBV4-3 and TRBJ1-2; 8 bases align to TRBD1. The TCR comes from a man in his thirties or forties in good health and CMV-seronegative. DNA of the CDR3: TGCGCCAGCAGCCAGGTACAGGGGGGAAACTATGGCTACACCTTC. Amino acids: CASSQVQGGNYGYTF.